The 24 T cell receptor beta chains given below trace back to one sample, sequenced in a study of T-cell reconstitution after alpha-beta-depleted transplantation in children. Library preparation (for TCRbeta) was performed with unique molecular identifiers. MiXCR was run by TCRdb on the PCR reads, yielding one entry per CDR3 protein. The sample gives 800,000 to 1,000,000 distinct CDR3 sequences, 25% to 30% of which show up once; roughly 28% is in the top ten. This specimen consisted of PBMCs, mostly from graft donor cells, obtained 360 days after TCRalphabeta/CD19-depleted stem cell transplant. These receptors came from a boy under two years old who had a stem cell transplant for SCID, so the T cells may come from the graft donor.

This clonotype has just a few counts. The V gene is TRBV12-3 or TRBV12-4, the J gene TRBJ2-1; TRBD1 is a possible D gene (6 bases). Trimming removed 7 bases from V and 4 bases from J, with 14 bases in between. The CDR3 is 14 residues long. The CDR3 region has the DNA TGTGCCAGCACCCCAGGGGACGAATACAATGAGCAGTTCTTC. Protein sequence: CASTPGDEYNEQFF.

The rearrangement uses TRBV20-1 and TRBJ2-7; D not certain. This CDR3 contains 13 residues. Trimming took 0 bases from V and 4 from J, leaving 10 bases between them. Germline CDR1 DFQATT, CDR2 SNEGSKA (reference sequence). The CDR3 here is CSARDPAYYEQYF. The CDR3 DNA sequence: TGCAGTGCTAGAGATCCCGCCTATTACGAGCAGTACTTC.

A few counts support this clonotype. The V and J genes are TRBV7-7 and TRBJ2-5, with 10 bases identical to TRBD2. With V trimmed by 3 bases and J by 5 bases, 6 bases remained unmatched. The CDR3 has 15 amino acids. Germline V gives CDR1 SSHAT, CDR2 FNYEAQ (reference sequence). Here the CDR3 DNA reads TGTGCCAGCAGCTTCGGAGGACTAGCGGACGAGACCCAGTACTTC. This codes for CASSFGGLADETQYF.

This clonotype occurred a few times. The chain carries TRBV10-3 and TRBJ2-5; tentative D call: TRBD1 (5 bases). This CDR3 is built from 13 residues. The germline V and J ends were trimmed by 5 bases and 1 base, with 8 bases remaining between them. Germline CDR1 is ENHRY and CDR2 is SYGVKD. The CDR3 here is CAISSRAQETQYF. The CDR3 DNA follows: TGTGCCATCAGTAGCAGGGCCCAAGAGACCCAGTACTTC.

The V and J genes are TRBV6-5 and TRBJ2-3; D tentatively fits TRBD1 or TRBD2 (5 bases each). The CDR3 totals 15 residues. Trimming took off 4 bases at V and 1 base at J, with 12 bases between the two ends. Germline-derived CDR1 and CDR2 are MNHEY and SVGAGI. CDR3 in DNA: TGTGCCAGCAGTTCCTACAGGCGGGGCACAGATACGCAGTATTTT. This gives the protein CASSSYRRGTDTQYF.

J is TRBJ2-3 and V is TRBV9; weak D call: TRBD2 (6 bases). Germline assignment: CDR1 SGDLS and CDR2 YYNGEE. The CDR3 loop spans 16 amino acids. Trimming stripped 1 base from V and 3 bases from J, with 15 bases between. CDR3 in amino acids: CASSVRWGDPTDTQYF. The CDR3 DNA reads TGTGCCAGCAGCGTAAGATGGGGGGATCCAACAGATACGCAGTATTTT.

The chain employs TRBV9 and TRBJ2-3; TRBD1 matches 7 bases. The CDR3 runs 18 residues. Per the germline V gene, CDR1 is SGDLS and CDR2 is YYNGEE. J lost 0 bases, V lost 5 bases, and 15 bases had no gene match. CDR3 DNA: TGTGCCAGCAGTCCTACAGGGGACCTCCGAACTAGCACAGATACGCAGTATTTT. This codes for CASSPTGDLRTSTDTQYF.

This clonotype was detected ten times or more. The CDR3 here is CASSLGPGEQFF. The CDR3 DNA reads TGTGCCAGCAGCTTAGGGCCGGGTGAGCAGTTCTTC. The chain combines TRBV7-6 with TRBJ2-1; D is unresolved. The CDR3 is 12 residues long. From germline, CDR1 is SGHVS and CDR2 FNYEAQ. Trimming took off 1 base at V and 9 bases at J, with 7 bases between the two ends.

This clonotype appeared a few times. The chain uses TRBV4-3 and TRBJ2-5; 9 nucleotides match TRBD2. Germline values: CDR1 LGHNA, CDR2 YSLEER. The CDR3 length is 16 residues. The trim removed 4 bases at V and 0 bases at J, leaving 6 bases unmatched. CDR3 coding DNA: TGCGCCAGCAGCCTCCGCGCGGGGGGGTACCAAGAGACCCAGTACTTC. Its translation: CASSLRAGGYQETQYF.

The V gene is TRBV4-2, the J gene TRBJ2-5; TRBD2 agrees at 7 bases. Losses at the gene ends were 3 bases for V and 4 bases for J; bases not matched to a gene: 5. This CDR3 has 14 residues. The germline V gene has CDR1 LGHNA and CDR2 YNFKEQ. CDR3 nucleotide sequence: TGTGCCAGCAGCCAGGATAGCGGGCGAGAGACCCAGTACTTC. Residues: CASSQDSGRETQYF.

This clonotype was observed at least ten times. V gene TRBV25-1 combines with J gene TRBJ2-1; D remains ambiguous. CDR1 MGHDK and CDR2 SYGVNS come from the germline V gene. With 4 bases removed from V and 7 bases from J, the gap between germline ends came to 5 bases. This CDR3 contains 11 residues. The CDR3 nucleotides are TGTGCCAGCAGTGGGGGTAATGAGCAGTTCTTC. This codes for CASSGGNEQFF. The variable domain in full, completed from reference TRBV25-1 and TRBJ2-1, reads EADIYQTPRYLVIGTGKKITLECSQTMGHDKMYWYQQDPGMELHLIHYSYGVNSTEKGDLSSESTVSRIRTEHFPLTLESARPSHTSQYLCASSGGNEQFFGPGTRLTVL.

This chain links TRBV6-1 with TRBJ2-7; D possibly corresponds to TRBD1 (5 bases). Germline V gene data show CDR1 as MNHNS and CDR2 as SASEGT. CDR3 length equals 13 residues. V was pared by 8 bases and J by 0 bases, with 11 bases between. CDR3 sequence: CASAETDSYEQYF. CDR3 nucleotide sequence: TGTGCCAGCGCCGAGACAGACTCCTACGAGCAGTACTTC.

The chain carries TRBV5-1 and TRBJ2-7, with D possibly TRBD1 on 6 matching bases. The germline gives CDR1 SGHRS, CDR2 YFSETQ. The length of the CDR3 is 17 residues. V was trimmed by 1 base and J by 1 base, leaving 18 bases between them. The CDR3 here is CASSLTDRTTRSYEQYF. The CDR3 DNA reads TGCGCCAGCAGCTTGACCGACAGGACCACCCGATCCTACGAGCAGTACTTC.

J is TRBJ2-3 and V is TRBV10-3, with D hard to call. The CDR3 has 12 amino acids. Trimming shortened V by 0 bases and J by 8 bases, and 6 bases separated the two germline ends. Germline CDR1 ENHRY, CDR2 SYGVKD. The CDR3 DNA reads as TGTGCCATCAGTGAGTCGGACCGTACGCAGTATTTT. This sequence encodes CAISESDRTQYF.

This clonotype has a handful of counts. The CDR3 region is CASSGIRLNTGELFF. The CDR3 DNA reads as TGTGCCAGTTCCGGGATCCGATTGAACACCGGGGAGCTGTTTTTT. This chain uses TRBV27 with TRBJ2-2; D might be TRBD2 (5 bases). V was shortened by 9 bases and J by 1 base, with 15 bases between the two germline ends. From germline, CDR1 is MNHEY and CDR2 SMNVEV (reference sequence). The CDR3 extends over 15 amino acids.

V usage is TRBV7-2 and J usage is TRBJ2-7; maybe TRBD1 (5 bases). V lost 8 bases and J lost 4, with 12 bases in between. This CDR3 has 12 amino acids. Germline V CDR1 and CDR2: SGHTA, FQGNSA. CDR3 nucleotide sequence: TGTGCCAGCGGGGCGATGAGGTACGAGCAGTACTTC. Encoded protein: CASGAMRYEQYF.

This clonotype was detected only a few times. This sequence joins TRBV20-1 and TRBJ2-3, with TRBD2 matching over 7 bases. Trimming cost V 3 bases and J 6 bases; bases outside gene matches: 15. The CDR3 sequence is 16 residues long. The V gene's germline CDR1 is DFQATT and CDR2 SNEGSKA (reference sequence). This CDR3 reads CSASFSGGGGRDTQYF. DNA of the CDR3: TGCAGTGCTAGTTTTTCCGGCGGGGGAGGTCGGGATACGCAGTATTTT.

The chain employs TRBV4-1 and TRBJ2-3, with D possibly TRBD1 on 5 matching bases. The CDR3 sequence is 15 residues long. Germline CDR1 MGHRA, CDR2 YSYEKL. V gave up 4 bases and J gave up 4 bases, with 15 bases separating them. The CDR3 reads CASSRARGRPDTQYF. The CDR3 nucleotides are TGCGCCAGCAGCCGAGCTAGGGGAAGACCAGATACGCAGTATTTT.

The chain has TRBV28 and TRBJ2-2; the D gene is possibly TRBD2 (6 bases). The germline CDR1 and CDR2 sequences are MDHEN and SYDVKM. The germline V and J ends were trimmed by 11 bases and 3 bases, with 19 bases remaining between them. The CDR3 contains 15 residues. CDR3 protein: CALGKTWEDTGELFF. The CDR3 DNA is TGTGCCCTGGGGAAGACCTGGGAGGACACCGGGGAGCTGTTTTTT.

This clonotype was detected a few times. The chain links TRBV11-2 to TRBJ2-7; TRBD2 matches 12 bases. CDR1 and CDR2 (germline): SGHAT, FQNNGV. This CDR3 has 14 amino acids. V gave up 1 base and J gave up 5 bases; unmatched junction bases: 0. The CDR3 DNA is TGTGCCAGCAGCTTAGCTAGCGGGGGGGACGAGCAGTACTTC. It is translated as CASSLASGGDEQYF.

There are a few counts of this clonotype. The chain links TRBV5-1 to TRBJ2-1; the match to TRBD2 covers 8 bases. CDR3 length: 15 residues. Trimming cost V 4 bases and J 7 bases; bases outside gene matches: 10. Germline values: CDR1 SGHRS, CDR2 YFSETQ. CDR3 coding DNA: TGCGCCAGCAGCGGGCGGGGGGATTCGGGGAATGAGCAGTTCTTC. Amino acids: CASSGRGDSGNEQFF.

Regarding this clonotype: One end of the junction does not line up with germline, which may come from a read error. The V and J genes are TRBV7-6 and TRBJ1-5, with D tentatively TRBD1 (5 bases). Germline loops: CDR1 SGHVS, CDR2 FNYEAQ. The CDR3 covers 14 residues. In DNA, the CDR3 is TGTGCCAGCAGCCGTGGGGGTAGCCATCAGCCCCAGCATTTT. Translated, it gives CASSRGGSHQPQHF.

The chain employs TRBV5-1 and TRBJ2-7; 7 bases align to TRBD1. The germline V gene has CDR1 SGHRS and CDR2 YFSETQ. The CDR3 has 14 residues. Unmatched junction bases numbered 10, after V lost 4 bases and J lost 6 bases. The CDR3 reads CASSASTGSGEQYF. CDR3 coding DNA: TGCGCCAGCAGCGCCTCGACAGGGAGCGGCGAGCAGTACTTC.

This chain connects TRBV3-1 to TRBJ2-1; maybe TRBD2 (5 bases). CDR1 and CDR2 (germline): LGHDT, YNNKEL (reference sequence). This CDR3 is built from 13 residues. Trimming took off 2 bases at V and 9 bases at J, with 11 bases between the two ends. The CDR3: CASSQNRGPEQFF. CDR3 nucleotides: TGTGCCAGCAGCCAAAATCGGGGTCCTGAGCAGTTCTTC.